What follows are 28 T cell receptor beta chains derived from one specimen sequenced in a study of technical replicates of blood from a handful of donors (dated by TCRdb to between 2016 and 2019). Library prep was done by the immunoSEQ multiplex PCR assay. The source is immuneACCESS, and TCRdb retained only in-frame sequences with V and J called. Part of the clones is not carried over; for the studies checked, unresolved V genes explain less than half of this, and the remainder is unexplained. In all, the sample holds 50,000 to 70,000 clones, and more than 75% of those were seen once. The ten largest clones take up approximately 4.4% of the sample. The specimen sequenced was PBMCs. The source is a human donor in good health. Some clones in this sample may be carry-over from other donors' samples.

The chain links TRBV11-2 to TRBJ2-1; the match to TRBD2 covers 13 bases. This CDR3 has 17 residues. In germline, CDR1 is SGHAT, CDR2 FQNNGV. The J segment lost 7 bases and the V segment lost 4 bases, leaving 10 bases of the junction unmatched. This CDR3 reads CASSSLRTSGRGNEQFF. DNA for the CDR3: TGTGCCAGCAGCTCCCTTAGGACTAGCGGGAGAGGGAATGAGCAGTTCTTC.

The gene calls are TRBV5-1 and TRBJ2-3, with 8 bases aligning to TRBD2. CDR3 length: 16 amino acids. Germline CDR1 is SGHRS and CDR2 is YFSETQ. The V and J ends lost 1 base and 8 bases, in that order; junction bases with no gene match: 12. CDR3 nucleotides: TGCGCCAGCAGCTTGACCAGCGGGGGCGTGGGCCTTACGCAGTATTTT. Translation gives CASSLTSGGVGLTQYF.

The chain is built from TRBV27 and TRBJ2-1; the match to TRBD2 covers 11 bases. Germline loops: CDR1 MNHEY, CDR2 SMNVEV (reference sequence). CDR3 length: 16 residues. Unmatched junction bases numbered 2, after V lost 0 bases and J lost 4 bases. CDR3 sequence (DNA): TGTGCCAGCAGTTTATCCGCTAGCGGGGGGTACAATGAGCAGTTCTTC. Translation: CASSLSASGGYNEQFF.

The CDR3 DNA reads as TGCAGCGTTGAAGGGACTGACTATGGCTACACCTTC. This gives the protein CSVEGTDYGYTF. V gene TRBV29-1 combines with J gene TRBJ1-2; D remains unclear. Trimming stripped 1 base from V and 3 bases from J, with 6 bases between. Germline CDR1 reads SQVTM; CDR2 reads ANQGSEA. The CDR3 loop spans 12 amino acids.

This chain connects TRBV7-9 to TRBJ1-1; D unresolved. The CDR3 is 13 residues long. Trimming took off 5 bases at V and 1 base at J, with 8 bases between the two ends. Germline V gene sequence: CDR1 SEHNR, CDR2 FQNEAQ (reference sequence). As DNA, the CDR3 is TGTGCCAGCAGCCCAAGAGAGAACACTGAAGCTTTCTTT. Translating gives CASSPRENTEAFF.

The J gene is TRBJ2-7, the V gene TRBV6-5; possible D gene TRBD2, 5 bases. Germline V gene lookup returns CDR1 MNHEY and CDR2 SVGAGI. The CDR3 has 13 amino acids. Deletions cut 6 bases from V and 8 bases from J, with 17 bases between. The CDR3 is CASREGRTLKQYF. The CDR3 DNA reads TGTGCCAGCAGAGAGGGAAGGACTTTGAAGCAGTACTTC.

V usage is TRBV4-3 and J usage is TRBJ2-3, with TRBD2 identical over 12 bases. V lost 2 bases and J lost 8; bases outside the gene matches: 11. Per germline, CDR1 LGHNA and CDR2 YSLEER. The CDR3 is 17 residues long. This chain's CDR3 is CASSQSLAGGPIGTQYF. CDR3 DNA: TGCGCCAGCAGCCAATCCCTAGCGGGAGGGCCGATAGGTACGCAGTATTTT.

The chain employs TRBV11-3 and TRBJ2-5; D possibly corresponds to TRBD2 (6 bases). The germline V and J ends were trimmed by 5 bases and 4 bases, with 14 bases remaining between them. The CDR3 loop spans 14 amino acids. Per germline, CDR1 SGHNT and CDR2 YENEEA. The CDR3 DNA sequence: TGTGCCAGCAGCCTATATGGGGGGTCAGAGACCCAGTACTTC. Protein product: CASSLYGGSETQYF. Filled out from reference TRBV11-3 and TRBJ2-5, the complete variable domain reads EAGVVQSPRYKIIEKKQPVAFWCNPISGHNTLYWYLQNLGQGPELLIRYENEEAVDDSQLPKDRFSAERLKGVDSTLKIQPAELGDSAVYLCASSLYGGSETQYFGPGTRLLVL.

The chain combines TRBV5-4 with TRBJ2-3, with D perhaps matching TRBD1 (5 bases). Germline V gene sequence: CDR1 SGHNT, CDR2 YYREEE (reference sequence). This CDR3 is built from 14 residues. The V end was cut by 5 bases, the J end by 2 bases, with 12 bases between. The CDR3 bases are TGTGCCAGCAGGCAGGGCTACCCCACAGATACGCAGTATTTT. Encoded protein: CASRQGYPTDTQYF.

This chain connects TRBV4-1 to TRBJ2-3; 8 bases are shared with TRBD2. Germline lookup yields CDR1 MGHRA and CDR2 YSYEKL. V lost 1 base to trimming and J lost 6 bases; unmatched junction nucleotides: 9. This CDR3 has 16 amino acids. Here the CDR3 reads CASSQVIIAGRDTQYF. The DNA of the CDR3 is TGCGCCAGCAGCCAAGTAATAATAGCGGGGAGGGATACGCAGTATTTT.

The chain is built from TRBV7-9 and TRBJ2-1, with 12 bases identical to TRBD2. Trimming cost V 5 bases and J 8 bases; bases outside gene matches: 10. Germline CDR1 reads SEHNR; CDR2 reads FQNEAQ (reference sequence). The CDR3 is 16 amino acids. CDR3 protein: CASSRLAGEGSDEQFF. The CDR3 DNA reads as TGTGCCAGCAGCCGACTAGCGGGAGAGGGTAGCGATGAGCAGTTCTTC.

The chain carries TRBV30 and TRBJ1-6; D possibly corresponds to TRBD1 (6 bases). This CDR3 is built from 13 residues. Germline CDR1 and CDR2: GTSNPN and SVGIG (reference sequence). Deletions cut 1 base from V and 7 bases from J, with 8 bases between. CDR3 protein: CAWSEQGNSPLHF. The CDR3 coding sequence is TGTGCCTGGAGTGAACAGGGAAATTCACCCCTCCACTTT.

V is TRBV5-1 and J is TRBJ1-1, with 10 nucleotides matching TRBD1. CDR3 size: 14 residues. CDR1 and CDR2 (germline): SGHRS, YFSETQ. V shed 3 bases and J 5 bases; nucleotides not matched to a gene: 4. As DNA, the CDR3 is TGCGCCAGCAGCTCGGGACAGGGGAAGACTGAAGCTTTCTTT. Protein product: CASSSGQGKTEAFF.

The chain combines TRBV7-2 with TRBJ2-7; D is unclear. Germline assignment: CDR1 SGHTA and CDR2 FQGNSA. Trimming removed 1 base at V and 2 bases at J, with 6 bases between. CDR3 size: 13 residues. The CDR3 loop reads CASSLVGPYEQYF. In DNA, the CDR3 is TGTGCCAGCAGCTTAGTTGGGCCCTACGAGCAGTACTTC.

The genes are TRBV4-2 and TRBJ2-3; 11 nucleotides align to TRBD2. Germline assignment: CDR1 LGHNA and CDR2 YNFKEQ. This CDR3 comprises 18 residues. The trim removed 0 bases at V and 5 bases at J, leaving 10 bases unmatched. CDR3 DNA: TGTGCCAGCAGCCAAGATCCCCCGCCCACTAGCGGGAGAGATACGCAGTATTTT. Its translation: CASSQDPPPTSGRDTQYF.

This clone was seen more than once but under ten times. The J gene is TRBJ2-3, the V gene TRBV10-3; TRBD1 aligns across 8 bases. The CDR3 has 16 residues. Germline V gene data show CDR1 as ENHRY and CDR2 as SYGVKD. The V gene end was trimmed by 5 bases and the J gene end by 4 bases; junction bases not matched to a gene: 11. The CDR3 DNA is TGTGCCATCAGTACAACCTTGGACAGGGATCCAGATACGCAGTATTTT. This codes for CAISTTLDRDPDTQYF.

J is TRBJ2-2 and V is TRBV5-1, with 11 bases matching TRBD1. V was clipped by 4 bases and J by 5 bases; unmatched bases: 7. Germline CDR1 reads SGHRS; CDR2 reads YFSETQ. The CDR3 extends over 16 amino acids. CDR3 DNA sequence: TGCGCCAGCAGCCCATGGACAGGGGGCGATACCGGGGAGCTGTTTTTT. As protein: CASSPWTGGDTGELFF.

The V gene is TRBV5-4, the J gene TRBJ2-1; 9 nucleotides match TRBD2. Germline assignment: CDR1 SGHNT and CDR2 YYREEE (reference sequence). The CDR3 spans 15 residues. V was clipped by 3 bases and J by 8 bases; unmatched bases: 9. The chain's CDR3 is CASSSRTSAYDEQFF. The CDR3 bases are TGTGCCAGCAGCTCTAGGACTAGCGCCTATGATGAGCAGTTCTTC.

V usage is TRBV27 and J usage is TRBJ2-7; TRBD2 might be the D (6 bases). The CDR3 sequence is 14 residues long. CDR1 and CDR2 from the germline V gene are MNHEY and SMNVEV (reference sequence). Trimming cost V 3 bases and J 7 bases, with 16 bases left between them. The CDR3 DNA reads as TGTGCCAGCAGTTTCAACGGGAGAACGGAAGAGCAGTACTTC. Translating gives CASSFNGRTEEQYF.

This chain connects TRBV4-2 to TRBJ2-7; D may be TRBD1 (6 bases). Trimming removed 0 bases at V and 1 base at J, with 10 bases between. The V gene's germline CDR1 is LGHNA and CDR2 YNFKEQ. The CDR3 has 15 amino acids. CDR3 in amino acids: CASSQDLDSSYEQYF. The CDR3 nucleotides read TGTGCCAGCAGCCAAGATCTGGACAGTTCCTACGAGCAGTACTTC.

The chain carries TRBV19 and TRBJ2-7; 9 bases fit TRBD1. The CDR3 has 16 amino acids. Unmatched junction bases numbered 13, after V lost 5 bases and J lost 5 bases. The germline V gene has CDR1 LNHDA and CDR2 SQIVND (reference sequence). CDR3 residues: CASSSTGGAGSHEQYF. The CDR3 region has the DNA TGTGCCAGTAGTTCAACAGGGGGCGCGGGGTCCCACGAGCAGTACTTC.

The rearrangement uses TRBV5-3 and TRBJ2-1; the D gene is possibly TRBD1 (6 bases). TRBV5-3 is an ORF for which the function is uncertain. The CDR3 runs 17 residues. Deletions cut 2 bases from V and 1 base from J, with 16 bases between. The CDR3 coding sequence is TGTGCCAGAAGCTTACCCCGACAGGTTATTTCCTACAATGAGCAGTTCTTC. It is translated as CARSLPRQVISYNEQFF.

The rearrangement joins TRBV30 to TRBJ2-2; D remains unclear. Trimming shortened V by 2 bases and J by 5 bases, and 6 bases separated the two germline ends. This CDR3 has 12 amino acids. Germline CDR1 GTSNPN, CDR2 SVGIG (reference sequence). The CDR3 region is CAWSPNTGELFF. CDR3 in DNA: TGTGCCTGGAGTCCTAATACCGGGGAGCTGTTTTTT.

The chain links TRBV29-1 to TRBJ1-5; D remains unclear. The germline CDR1 and CDR2 sequences are SQVTM and ANQGSEA. V shed 8 bases and J shed 4 bases, with 12 bases lying between them. The CDR3 contains 12 residues. CDR3 residues: CSPLPGNQPQHF. In DNA form, the CDR3 reads TGCAGCCCCCTCCCGGGGAATCAGCCCCAGCATTTT.

V usage is TRBV11-3 and J usage is TRBJ1-4; unclear D gene. The V gene's germline CDR1 is SGHNT and CDR2 YENEEA. The CDR3 runs 11 residues. CDR3 DNA sequence: TGTCGAGGGAGGTCTGGAGAAAAACTGTTTTTT. Translating it yields CRGRSGEKLFF. The full variable domain, rest sourced from reference TRBV11-3 and TRBJ1-4, is EAGVVQSPRYKIIEKKQPVAFWCNPISGHNTLYWYLQNLGQGPELLIRYENEEAVDDSQLPKDRFSAERLKGVDSTLKIQPAELGDSAVYLCRGRSGEKLFFGSGTQLSVL.

The chain joins TRBV27 to TRBJ2-3, with D tentatively TRBD1 (6 bases). V was trimmed by 5 bases and J by 4 bases, leaving 22 bases between them. CDR3 length: 17 amino acids. Germline lookup yields CDR1 MNHEY and CDR2 SMNVEV (reference sequence). The CDR3 DNA reads TGTGCCAGCAGTCGATCCACCCGGGACAATGAGGCAGATACGCAGTATTTT. Translation: CASSRSTRDNEADTQYF.

The chain carries TRBV5-1 and TRBJ2-1; 7 nucleotides agree with TRBD2. V lost 4 bases to trimming and J lost 0 bases; unmatched junction nucleotides: 4. Germline V gene lookup returns CDR1 SGHRS and CDR2 YFSETQ. This CDR3 is 15 amino acids long. The CDR3 is CASSALAGSYNEQFF. Written as DNA, the CDR3 is TGCGCCAGCAGCGCCTTAGCGGGCTCCTACAATGAGCAGTTCTTC.

V is TRBV29-1 and J is TRBJ2-6; 7 bases are shared with TRBD1. The CDR3 has 15 amino acids. CDR1 and CDR2 (germline): SQVTM, ANQGSEA. V gave up 6 bases and J gave up 4 bases; unmatched junction bases: 9. The CDR3 protein is CSVTSRGRGANVLTF. CDR3 nucleotides: TGCAGCGTGACCTCCAGGGGGAGAGGGGCCAACGTCCTGACTTTC.